This TCR beta chain derives from a study of cytomegalovirus exposure and HLA in healthy donors. General study results and limits: Upon later analysis, HLA-associated TCR beta chains proved more clonally expanded than other, equally common chains. For cytomegalovirus status, the classifier reportedly gave diagnoses with high specificity and sensitivity. Another analysis was done later, and it associated more than 15,000 TCR beta sequences with HLA alleles at 0.05 false discovery rate.

A multiplex PCR was run with 60 Vbeta primers and 13 Jbeta primers. Per the study methods: Unique TCR beta chains numbered around 80 million in a later analysis, with around 11 million shared. Clones were read by immunoSEQ multiplex PCR, and TCRdb kept only the in-frame ones, dropping some. V, J and clone size derive from that table, while D and trimming were established from the DNA sequence. This table holds hundreds of thousands of clones, roughly 80% found once. Concerning this clone itself: Its matching antigen is unknown.

The CDR3 is made up of 17 amino acids. Germline CDR1 is SNHLY and CDR2 is FYNNEI. Trimming cost V 7 bases and J 8 bases; bases outside gene matches: 13. This TCR derives from a girl aged 2 to 10 in good health and CMV-seronegative. The chain employs TRBV2 and TRBJ2-1, with 14 positions matching TRBD2. Specimen: PBMCs. The CDR3 sequence is CASNTNSGTSGGHEQFF. CDR3 in DNA: TGTGCCAGCAACACAAACTCCGGGACTAGCGGGGGCCATGAGCAGTTCTTC.